This T cell receptor beta chain was captured by sequencing in a study of memory B cells and T cells in multiple sclerosis. Overall study findings and caveats: Shared clonotype counts depended on differing compartment clone-set sizes and were normalized.

The protocol was immunoSEQ multiplex PCR, while the TCRdb copy is restricted to in-frame clones and leaves out a portion. This table has roughly 14,000 clones, 60% to 80% appearing once. This CDR3 region has 17 residues. In germline, CDR1 is MNHNS, CDR2 SASEGT. V trimming: 3 bases; J trimming: 0 bases; junction bases outside the gene matches: 8. On this clone: No antigen is known for it.

Sequenced: memory (CD45RO+) CD4+ T cells from blood. This chain uses TRBV6-1 with TRBJ1-5; TRBD1 aligns across 7 bases. This clonotype originated in a human donor with multiple sclerosis. CDR3 bases: TGTGCCAGCAGTGAGGGGACAGATTTTAATAGCAATCAGCCCCAGCATTTT. This encodes CASSEGTDFNSNQPQHF.